This T cell receptor beta chain was identified during a study of lymphopenia after photon versus proton radiotherapy. Per germline, CDR1 SGHVS and CDR2 FQNEAQ. The CDR3 covers 16 residues. V shed 6 bases, J shed 4 bases, and the junction held 10 bases outside the gene matches. As for this clone: Its antigen is as yet unknown.

TCRdb's copy holds only in-frame clones and misses some; the assay was immunoSEQ multiplex PCR. The data show roughly 30,000 clones, around 85% seen once. Overall study findings and caveats: After the lymphocyte nadir, photon-treated repertoires showed oligoclonal expansion, especially of CD8+ Temra cells. Photon-treated patients lost naive T cells and TCR diversity; proton-treated stayed stable.

This sequence joins TRBV7-8 and TRBJ2-2; 8 bases fit TRBD1. The source of this sequence is a man aged 50 or older with gastric cancer. Source: peripheral blood, taken from a patient treated with photon-based radiotherapy. The CDR3 bases are TGTGCCAGCAGTTACCAGGGGGCCGGGGTCACCGGGGAGCTGTTTTTT. Translation gives CASSYQGAGVTGELFF.